This T cell receptor (beta chain) originates from a study of CD8+ T cells in alopecia areata. General study results and limits: In scalp and blood, many expanded lesional clones persisted during tofacitinib. Sequencing of scalp tissue also captures the resident alphabeta T cells of normal skin. Tofacitinib significantly reduced both scalp clonality and expanded CD8+ clones among the top 100.

As for treatment: oral pan-JAK inhibitor, 5-10 mg twice daily. The study team obtained lesional scalp punch biopsies and peripheral blood from alopecia areata patients. About this clone: What it recognizes is unknown.

The V gene's germline CDR1 is SGHRS and CDR2 YFSETQ. The CDR3 loop spans 16 amino acids. Trimming removed 4 bases from V and 0 bases from J; junction bases left unmatched: 3. RNA extraction was followed by reverse transcription into cDNA, which acted as the sequencing template. The table came from immunoSEQ multiplex PCR; TCRdb's copy has only in-frame clones and leaves some out. Of a few hundred thousand clones listed, less than 45% are singletons. V gene TRBV5-1 combines with J gene TRBJ2-7; TRBD2 aligns across 14 bases. Sequencing used CD4+ T cells sorted from blood, obtained between weeks 36 and 40, from a patient treated with tofacitinib. The TCR sequence derives from a human donor with alopecia areata. CDR3 sequence reads: CASSRGTSGSSYEQYF. CDR3 nucleotides: TGCGCCAGCAGCCGAGGGACTAGCGGGAGCTCCTACGAGCAGTACTTC. Full variable domain (outside the CDR3, taken from reference TRBV5-1 and TRBJ2-7): KAGVTQTPRYLIKTRGQQVTLSCSPISGHRSVSWYQQTPGQGLQFLFEYFSETQRNKGNFPGRFSGRQFSNSRSEMNVSTLELGDSALYLCASSRGTSGSSYEQYFGPGTRLTVT.